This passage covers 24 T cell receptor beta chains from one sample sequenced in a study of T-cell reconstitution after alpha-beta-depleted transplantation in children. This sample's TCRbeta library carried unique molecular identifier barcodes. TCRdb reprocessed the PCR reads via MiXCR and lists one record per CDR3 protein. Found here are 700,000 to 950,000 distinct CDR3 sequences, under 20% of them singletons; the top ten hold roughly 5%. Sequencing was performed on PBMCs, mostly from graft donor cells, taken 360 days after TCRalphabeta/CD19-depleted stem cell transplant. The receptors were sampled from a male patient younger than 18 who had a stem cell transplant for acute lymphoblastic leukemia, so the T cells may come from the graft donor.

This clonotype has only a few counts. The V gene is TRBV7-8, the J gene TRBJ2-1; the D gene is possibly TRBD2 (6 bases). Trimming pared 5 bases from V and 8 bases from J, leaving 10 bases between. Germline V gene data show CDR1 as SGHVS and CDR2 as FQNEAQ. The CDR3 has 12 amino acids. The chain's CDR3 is CASSPGTYEQFF. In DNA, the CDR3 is TGTGCCAGCAGCCCTGGGACTTATGAGCAGTTCTTC.

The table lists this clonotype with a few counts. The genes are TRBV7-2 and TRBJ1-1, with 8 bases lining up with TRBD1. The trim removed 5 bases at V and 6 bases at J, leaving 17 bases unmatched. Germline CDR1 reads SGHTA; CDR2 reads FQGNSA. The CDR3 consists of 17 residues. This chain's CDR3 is CASSLRPITGGKAEAFF. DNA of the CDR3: TGTGCCAGCAGCCTCCGGCCAATAACAGGGGGTAAAGCTGAAGCTTTCTTT.

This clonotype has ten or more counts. The CDR3 protein is CASSLGGISYNEQFF. The CDR3 nucleotides read TGCGCCAGCAGCTTGGGAGGGATATCCTACAATGAGCAGTTCTTC. This sequence joins TRBV5-1 and TRBJ2-1, with D possibly TRBD2 on 5 matching bases. CDR3 length equals 15 residues. Trimming pared 0 bases from V and 1 base from J, leaving 8 bases between. The germline V gene encodes CDR1 SGHRS and CDR2 YFSETQ.

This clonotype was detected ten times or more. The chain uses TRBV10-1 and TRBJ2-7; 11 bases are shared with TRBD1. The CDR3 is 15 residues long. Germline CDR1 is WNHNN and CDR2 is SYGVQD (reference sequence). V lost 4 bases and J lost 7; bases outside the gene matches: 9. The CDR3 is CASSGTGGASGEQYF. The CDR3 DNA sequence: TGCGCCAGCAGTGGGACAGGGGGCGCATCTGGGGAGCAGTACTTC.

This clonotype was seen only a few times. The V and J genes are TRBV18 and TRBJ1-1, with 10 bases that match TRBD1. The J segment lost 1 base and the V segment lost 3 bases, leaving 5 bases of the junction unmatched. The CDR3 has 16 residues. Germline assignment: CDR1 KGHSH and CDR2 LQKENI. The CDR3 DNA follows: TGTGCCAGCTCACCGAGGACAGGGGGGGCGAACACTGAAGCTTTCTTT. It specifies CASSPRTGGANTEAFF.

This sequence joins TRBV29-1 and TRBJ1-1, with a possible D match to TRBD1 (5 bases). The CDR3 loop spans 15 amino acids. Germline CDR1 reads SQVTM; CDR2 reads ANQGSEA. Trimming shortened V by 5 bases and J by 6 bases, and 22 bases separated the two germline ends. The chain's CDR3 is CSVPNQGRVRSEAFF. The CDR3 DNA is TGCAGCGTTCCCAATCAGGGCAGGGTAAGGTCTGAAGCTTTCTTT.

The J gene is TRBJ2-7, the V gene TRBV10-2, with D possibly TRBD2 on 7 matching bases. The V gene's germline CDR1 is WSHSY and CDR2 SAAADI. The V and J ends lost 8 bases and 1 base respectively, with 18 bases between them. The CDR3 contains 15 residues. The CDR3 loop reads CASGGPGGSSYEQYF. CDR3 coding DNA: TGCGCCAGCGGGGGGCCGGGGGGCTCTTCCTACGAGCAGTACTTC.

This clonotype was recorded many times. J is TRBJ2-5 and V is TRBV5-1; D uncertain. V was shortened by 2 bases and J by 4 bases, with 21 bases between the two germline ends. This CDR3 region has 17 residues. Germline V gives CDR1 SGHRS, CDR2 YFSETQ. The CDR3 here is CASSFKPKGYGGETQYF. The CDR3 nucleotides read TGCGCCAGCAGCTTCAAGCCTAAGGGCTACGGCGGAGAGACCCAGTACTTC. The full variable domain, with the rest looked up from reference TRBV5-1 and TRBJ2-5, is KAGVTQTPRYLIKTRGQQVTLSCSPISGHRSVSWYQQTPGQGLQFLFEYFSETQRNKGNFPGRFSGRQFSNSRSEMNVSTLELGDSALYLCASSFKPKGYGGETQYFGPGTRLLVL.

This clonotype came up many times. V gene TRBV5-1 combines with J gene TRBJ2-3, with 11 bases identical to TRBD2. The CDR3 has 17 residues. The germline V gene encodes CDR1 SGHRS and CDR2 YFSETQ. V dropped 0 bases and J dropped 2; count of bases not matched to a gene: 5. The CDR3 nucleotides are TGCGCCAGCAGCTTGGAACTAGCGGGAGCCTTCACAGATACGCAGTATTTT. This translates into CASSLELAGAFTDTQYF. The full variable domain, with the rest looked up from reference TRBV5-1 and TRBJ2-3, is KAGVTQTPRYLIKTRGQQVTLSCSPISGHRSVSWYQQTPGQGLQFLFEYFSETQRNKGNFPGRFSGRQFSNSRSEMNVSTLELGDSALYLCASSLELAGAFTDTQYFGPGTRLTVL.

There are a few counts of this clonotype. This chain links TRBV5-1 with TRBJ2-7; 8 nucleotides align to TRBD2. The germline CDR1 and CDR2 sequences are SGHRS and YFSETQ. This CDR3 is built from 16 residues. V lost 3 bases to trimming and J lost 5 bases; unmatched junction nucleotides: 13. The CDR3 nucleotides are TGCGCCAGCAGCTACCCACGAGCGGGAGAAACTAACGAGCAGTACTTC. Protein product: CASSYPRAGETNEQYF.

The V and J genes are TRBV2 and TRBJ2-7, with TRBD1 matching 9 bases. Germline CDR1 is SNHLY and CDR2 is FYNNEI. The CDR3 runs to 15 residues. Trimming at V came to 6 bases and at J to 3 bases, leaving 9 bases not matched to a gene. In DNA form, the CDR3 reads TGTGCCAGCAGGGGCCGGGACAGGGAGTTCTACGAGCAGTACTTC. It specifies CASRGRDREFYEQYF.

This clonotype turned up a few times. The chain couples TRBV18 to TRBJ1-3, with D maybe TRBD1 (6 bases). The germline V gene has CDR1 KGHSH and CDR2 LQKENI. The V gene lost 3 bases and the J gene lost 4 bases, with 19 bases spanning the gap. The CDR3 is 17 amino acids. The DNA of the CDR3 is TGTGCCAGCTCACCGTGGACAGCCCTGCGGTCCGGAAACACCATATATTTT. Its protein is CASSPWTALRSGNTIYF.

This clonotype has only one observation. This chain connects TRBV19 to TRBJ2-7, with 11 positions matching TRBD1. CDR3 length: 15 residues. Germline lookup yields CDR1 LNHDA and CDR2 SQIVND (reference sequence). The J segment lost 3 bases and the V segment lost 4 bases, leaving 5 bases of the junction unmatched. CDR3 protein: CASSTGTGGNYEQYF. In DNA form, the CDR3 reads TGTGCCAGTAGTACCGGGACAGGGGGAAACTACGAGCAGTACTTC.

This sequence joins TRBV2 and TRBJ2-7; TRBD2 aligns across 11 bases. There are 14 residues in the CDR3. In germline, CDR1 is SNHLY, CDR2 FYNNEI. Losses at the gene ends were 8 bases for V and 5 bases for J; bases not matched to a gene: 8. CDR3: CASRETSGIHEQYF. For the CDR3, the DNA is TGTGCCAGCCGCGAGACTAGCGGGATTCACGAGCAGTACTTC.

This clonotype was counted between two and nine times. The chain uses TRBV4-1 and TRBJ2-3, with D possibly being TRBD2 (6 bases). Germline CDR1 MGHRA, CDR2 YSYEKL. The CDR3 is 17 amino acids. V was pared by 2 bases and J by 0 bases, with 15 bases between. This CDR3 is CASSQRVAVTSTDTQYF. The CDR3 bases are TGCGCCAGCAGCCAAAGGGTAGCGGTAACTAGCACAGATACGCAGTATTTT.

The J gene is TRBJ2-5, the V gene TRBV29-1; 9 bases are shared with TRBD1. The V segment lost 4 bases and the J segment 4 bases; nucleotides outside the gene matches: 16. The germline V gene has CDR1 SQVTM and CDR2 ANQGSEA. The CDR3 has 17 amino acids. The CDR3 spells CSVAGGGTGRGPETQYF. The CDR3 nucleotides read TGCAGCGTTGCGGGTGGGGGGACAGGGAGGGGGCCAGAGACCCAGTACTTC.

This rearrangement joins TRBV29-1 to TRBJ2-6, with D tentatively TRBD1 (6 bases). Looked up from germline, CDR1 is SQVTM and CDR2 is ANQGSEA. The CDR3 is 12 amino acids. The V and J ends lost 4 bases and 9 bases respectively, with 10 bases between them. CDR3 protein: CSVARDNNVLTF. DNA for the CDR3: TGCAGCGTTGCCCGGGACAACAACGTCCTGACTTTC. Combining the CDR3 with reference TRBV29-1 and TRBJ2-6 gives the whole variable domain SAVISQKPSRDICQRGTSLTIQCQVDSQVTMMFWYRQQPGQSLTLIATANQGSEATYESGFVIDKFPISRPNLTFSTLTVSNMSPEDSSIYLCSVARDNNVLTFGAGSRLTVL.

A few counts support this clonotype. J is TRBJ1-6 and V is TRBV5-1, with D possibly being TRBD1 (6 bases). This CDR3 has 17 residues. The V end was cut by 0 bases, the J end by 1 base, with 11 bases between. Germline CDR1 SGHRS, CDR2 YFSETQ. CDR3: CASSLGQRGSYNSPLHF. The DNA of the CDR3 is TGCGCCAGCAGCTTGGGCCAGAGGGGGTCCTATAATTCACCCCTCCACTTT. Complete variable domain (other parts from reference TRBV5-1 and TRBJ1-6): KAGVTQTPRYLIKTRGQQVTLSCSPISGHRSVSWYQQTPGQGLQFLFEYFSETQRNKGNFPGRFSGRQFSNSRSEMNVSTLELGDSALYLCASSLGQRGSYNSPLHFGNGTRLTVT.

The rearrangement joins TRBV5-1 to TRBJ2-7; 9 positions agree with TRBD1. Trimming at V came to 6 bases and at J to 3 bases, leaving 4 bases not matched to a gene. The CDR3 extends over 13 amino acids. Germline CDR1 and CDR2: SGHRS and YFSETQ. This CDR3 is CASNTGGGYEQYF. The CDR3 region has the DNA TGCGCCAGCAACACAGGGGGCGGCTACGAGCAGTACTTC. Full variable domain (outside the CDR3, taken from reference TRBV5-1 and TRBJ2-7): KAGVTQTPRYLIKTRGQQVTLSCSPISGHRSVSWYQQTPGQGLQFLFEYFSETQRNKGNFPGRFSGRQFSNSRSEMNVSTLELGDSALYLCASNTGGGYEQYFGPGTRLTVT.

The CDR3 region is CASSVAQGAWTEAFF. The CDR3 coding sequence is TGTGCCAGCAGCGTAGCCCAGGGGGCATGGACTGAAGCTTTCTTT. The chain joins TRBV9 to TRBJ1-1; 8 positions match TRBD1. The V segment lost 0 bases and the J segment 5 bases; nucleotides outside the gene matches: 6. Per germline, CDR1 SGDLS and CDR2 YYNGEE. CDR3 length: 15 amino acids.

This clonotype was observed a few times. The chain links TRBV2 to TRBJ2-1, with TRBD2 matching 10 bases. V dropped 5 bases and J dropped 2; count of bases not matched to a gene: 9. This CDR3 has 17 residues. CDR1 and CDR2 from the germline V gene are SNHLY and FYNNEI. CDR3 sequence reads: CASSSRLAGTTYNEQFF. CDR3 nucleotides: TGTGCCAGCAGTTCTAGACTAGCGGGTACCACCTACAATGAGCAGTTCTTC.

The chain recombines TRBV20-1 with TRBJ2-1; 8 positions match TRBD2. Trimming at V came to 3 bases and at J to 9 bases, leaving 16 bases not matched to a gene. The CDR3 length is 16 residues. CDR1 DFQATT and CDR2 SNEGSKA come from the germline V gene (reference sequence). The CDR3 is CSASVREGLRYGEQFF. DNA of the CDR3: TGCAGTGCTAGCGTACGGGAGGGCCTTCGGTATGGTGAGCAGTTCTTC.

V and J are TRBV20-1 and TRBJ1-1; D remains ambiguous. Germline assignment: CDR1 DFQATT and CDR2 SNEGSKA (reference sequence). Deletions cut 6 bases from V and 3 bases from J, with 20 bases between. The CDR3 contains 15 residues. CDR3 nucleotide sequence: TGCAGTGCGGAAAACGGACCCCTTAGGGACACTGAAGCTTTCTTT. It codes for CSAENGPLRDTEAFF.

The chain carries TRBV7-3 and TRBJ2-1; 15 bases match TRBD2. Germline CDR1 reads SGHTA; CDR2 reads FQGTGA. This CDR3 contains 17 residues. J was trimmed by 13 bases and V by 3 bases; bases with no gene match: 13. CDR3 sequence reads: CASSFEMRGLAGGIQFF. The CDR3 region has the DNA TGTGCCAGCAGCTTTGAAATGCGGGGACTAGCGGGAGGCATTCAGTTCTTC.